These 20 T cell receptor beta chains came from one sample sequenced in a study of blood T cell repertoires in COVID-19. Produced via immunoSEQ multiplex PCR; TCRdb's table is partial and in-frame only. The sample has 200,000 to 250,000 clones, roughly 82% seen once; the top ten hold around 12%. The sample consisted of peripheral blood. These TCRs come from a man older than 75 with acute or convalescent COVID-19.

The chain links TRBV19 to TRBJ2-2; no clear D gene. CDR3 length: 14 amino acids. Deletions cut 1 base from V and 2 bases from J, with 5 bases between. The germline gives CDR1 LNHDA, CDR2 SQIVND (reference sequence). The CDR3 is CASSIAGNTGELFF. The CDR3, as DNA: TGTGCCAGTAGTATAGCTGGCAACACCGGGGAGCTGTTTTTT. Combining the CDR3 with reference TRBV19 and TRBJ2-2 gives the whole variable domain DGGITQSPKYLFRKEGQNVTLSCEQNLNHDAMYWYRQDPGQGLRLIYYSQIVNDFQKGDIAEGYSVSREKKESFPLTVTSAQKNPTAFYLCASSIAGNTGELFFGEGSRLTVL.

The chain is built from TRBV27 and TRBJ2-2; D might be TRBD2 (6 bases). CDR1 MNHEY and CDR2 SMNVEV come from the germline V gene (reference sequence). The CDR3 runs to 15 residues. V lost 3 bases and J lost 0, with 8 bases in between. CDR3 region: CASSLGGTNTGELFF. The CDR3 DNA follows: TGTGCCAGCAGTTTGGGGGGTACGAACACCGGGGAGCTGTTTTTT.

V and J are TRBV3-1 (or the pseudogene TRBV3-2) and TRBJ2-2, with a possible D match to TRBD2 (6 bases). Germline-derived CDR1 and CDR2 are LGHDT and YNNKEL (reference sequence). The V end lost 9 bases, the J end lost 1 base, and 9 bases lay between the germline ends. This CDR3 has 13 residues. The CDR3 nucleotides are TGTGCCAGTCGACTAGGGAACACCGGGGAGCTGTTTTTT. It is translated as CASRLGNTGELFF.

This chain links TRBV23-1 with TRBJ2-1, with a weak D call TRBD1 (6 bases). TRBV23-1 is reported as an ORF; its role is uncertain. V gave up 1 base and J gave up 1 base, with 11 bases separating them. The CDR3 consists of 16 residues. CDR3 nucleotides: TGCGCCAGCAGTCAATTGGGGGCGGCATCCTACAATGAGCAGTTCTTC. Translating it yields CASSQLGAASYNEQFF.

This sequence joins TRBV6-4 and TRBJ2-1; TRBD1 might be the D (6 bases). The CDR3 is made up of 15 amino acids. V was cut by 3 bases and J by 7 bases, with 16 bases left in between. Germline V gene data show CDR1 as MRHNA and CDR2 as SNTAGT. CDR3 residues: CASSEQGGTSNEQFF. CDR3 DNA: TGTGCCAGCAGTGAACAGGGCGGTACGAGTAATGAGCAGTTCTTC.

Regarding this clone: The sample holds other DNA sequences that translate to the same CDR3. This rearrangement joins TRBV19 to TRBJ1-4; 10 bases agree with TRBD1. This CDR3 has 14 residues. The ends lost 5 bases at V and 5 bases at J; junction bases unmatched: 2. Germline assignment: CDR1 LNHDA and CDR2 SQIVND (reference sequence). The DNA for the CDR3 is TGTGCCAGTAGTCCGGGACAGGGGAATGAAAAACTGTTTTTT. Encoded protein: CASSPGQGNEKLFF.

V usage is TRBV5-1 and J usage is TRBJ1-5; no definite D call. Deletions cut 1 base from V and 0 bases from J, with 8 bases between. The length of the CDR3 is 15 residues. Germline V CDR1 and CDR2: SGHRS, YFSETQ. CDR3 bases: TGCGCCAGCAGCTTGTCCCCAAATAGCAATCAGCCCCAGCATTTT. It encodes CASSLSPNSNQPQHF.

The V gene is TRBV4-1, the J gene TRBJ1-2, with D maybe TRBD1 (6 bases). Trimming took off 2 bases at V and 7 bases at J, with 23 bases between the two ends. The germline V gene has CDR1 MGHRA and CDR2 YSYEKL. The CDR3 spans 17 residues. CDR3 residues: CASSQQLRTAELGGYTF. As DNA, the CDR3 is TGCGCCAGCAGCCAACAACTAAGGACAGCTGAACTCGGTGGCTACACCTTC.

The gene calls are TRBV19 and TRBJ1-2; 9 nucleotides match TRBD1. V lost 7 bases to trimming and J lost 7 bases; unmatched junction nucleotides: 10. The CDR3 is made up of 14 amino acids. Germline CDR1 LNHDA, CDR2 SQIVND (reference sequence). Here the CDR3 DNA reads TGTGCCAGTAATATGGACAGGGGAACGGCTGGCTACACCTTC. This gives the protein CASNMDRGTAGYTF.

The chain carries TRBV2 and TRBJ1-1; no clear D gene. This CDR3 is 15 amino acids long. CDR1 SNHLY and CDR2 FYNNEI come from the germline V gene. Trimming stripped 2 bases from V and 7 bases from J, with 17 bases between. CDR3 in DNA: TGTGCCAGCAGTGAAATGCGGGCCACTGGAGGTGAAGCTTTCTTT. Its translation: CASSEMRATGGEAFF. The variable domain in full, with the rest retrieved from reference TRBV2 and TRBJ1-1, is EPEVTQTPSHQVTQMGQEVILRCVPISNHLYFYWYRQILGQKVEFLVSFYNNEISEKSEIFDDQFSVERPDGSNFTLKIRSTKLEDSAMYFCASSEMRATGGEAFFGQGTRLTVV.

The chain employs TRBV29-1 and TRBJ2-7; the D gene is possibly TRBD1 (6 bases). The CDR3 is 14 amino acids. The V gene lost 3 bases and the J gene lost 2 bases, with 14 bases spanning the gap. Germline V CDR1 and CDR2: SQVTM, ANQGSEA. In DNA form, the CDR3 reads TGCAGCGTTGATCAACAGGGCCGCCCCTACGAGCAGTACTTC. It specifies CSVDQQGRPYEQYF.

The chain employs TRBV4-1 and TRBJ1-1; D gene ambiguous. V shed 1 base and J shed 7 bases, with 7 bases lying between them. Germline V gene data show CDR1 as MGHRA and CDR2 as YSYEKL. The CDR3 spans 12 residues. The CDR3 protein is CASSQGGIEAFF. The DNA for the CDR3 is TGCGCCAGCAGCCAAGGCGGGATTGAAGCTTTCTTT.

V is TRBV19 and J is TRBJ2-2; no reliable D call. The V and J ends lost 6 bases and 6 bases respectively, with 8 bases between them. This CDR3 is 12 amino acids long. The germline gives CDR1 LNHDA, CDR2 SQIVND (reference sequence). The CDR3: CASRQIPGELFF. The CDR3, as DNA: TGTGCCAGTAGACAGATCCCCGGGGAGCTGTTTTTT.

The CDR3 spells CASSYSLGGGDGYTF. CDR3 sequence (DNA): TGTGCCAGCAGTTACTCGTTAGGAGGGGGCGACGGCTACACCTTC. This chain joins TRBV6-5 and TRBJ1-2; 7 positions match TRBD1. V was clipped by 0 bases and J by 8 bases; unmatched bases: 9. The germline V gene encodes CDR1 MNHEY and CDR2 SVGAGI. The CDR3 is 15 residues long.

This chain joins TRBV2 and TRBJ2-2, with D tentatively TRBD2 (6 bases). Trimming removed 9 bases from V and 5 bases from J, with 19 bases in between. The germline V gene encodes CDR1 SNHLY and CDR2 FYNNEI. The CDR3 is 15 residues long. CDR3 coding DNA: TGTGCCAGGCGGACAAGGGATGGGGGGACCGGGGAGCTGTTTTTT. Amino acids: CARRTRDGGTGELFF. The full variable domain, its missing parts supplied by reference TRBV2 and TRBJ2-2, is EPEVTQTPSHQVTQMGQEVILRCVPISNHLYFYWYRQILGQKVEFLVSFYNNEISEKSEIFDDQFSVERPDGSNFTLKIRSTKLEDSAMYFCARRTRDGGTGELFFGEGSRLTVL.

The chain combines TRBV6-5 with TRBJ1-1; D gene ambiguous. The V gene lost 6 bases and the J gene lost 1 base, with 12 bases spanning the gap. Germline CDR1 reads MNHEY; CDR2 reads SVGAGI. The CDR3 runs to 14 residues. The CDR3 DNA reads as TGTGCCAGCAGGGGAGCCCCGAGGAACACTGAAGCTTTCTTT. It translates to CASRGAPRNTEAFF.

This chain connects TRBV5-1 to TRBJ1-2; a weak D match, TRBD1 (5 bases). The CDR3 extends over 15 amino acids. CDR1 is SGHRS and CDR2 is YFSETQ in the germline V gene. Trimming shortened V by 0 bases and J by 6 bases, and 15 bases separated the two germline ends. CDR3 sequence (DNA): TGCGCCAGCAGCTTGGGGCCAGGGTCCGGGCATGGCTACACCTTC. Translated: CASSLGPGSGHGYTF.

A few counts support this clone. This chain links TRBV28 with TRBJ1-5; 8 bases agree with TRBD1. From germline, CDR1 is MDHEN and CDR2 SYDVKM. V was pared by 10 bases and J by 7 bases, with 12 bases of the junction left unmatched. This CDR3 is built from 14 residues. CDR3 region: CATKGTGEQQPQHF. The CDR3 DNA follows: TGTGCCACCAAGGGGACAGGTGAACAGCAGCCCCAGCATTTT.

This clone is a singleton in its sample. The rearrangement joins TRBV5-1 to TRBJ1-1; 7 nucleotides agree with TRBD1. The CDR3 is 14 amino acids. The ends lost 5 bases at V and 1 base at J; junction bases unmatched: 5. Germline V gene sequence: CDR1 SGHRS, CDR2 YFSETQ. The CDR3 reads CASSSGQANTEAFF. The CDR3 DNA reads as TGCGCCAGCAGTTCTGGACAGGCGAACACTGAAGCTTTCTTT.

This clone was seen only once. The chain couples TRBV6-5 to TRBJ1-4; D may be TRBD1 (6 bases). The CDR3 spans 14 residues. The germline gives CDR1 MNHEY, CDR2 SVGAGI. Trimming removed 6 bases from V and 10 bases from J, with 18 bases in between. As DNA, the CDR3 is TGTGCCAGCAGCGCCGGCAGGGGCTCAGGAAAACTGTTTTTT. Translated, it gives CASSAGRGSGKLFF.